The TCR beta chain described here comes from a study of T cell changes during pregnancy in multiple sclerosis. The length of the CDR3 is 14 residues. The V gene lost 5 bases and the J gene lost 3 bases, with 13 bases spanning the gap. Germline assignment: CDR1 MNHEY and CDR2 SVGAGI. The protocol was immunoSEQ multiplex PCR, while the TCRdb copy is restricted to in-frame clones and leaves out a portion. The sample holds 85,000 to 100,000 clones, approximately 92% seen once. The chain employs TRBV6-5 and TRBJ2-5; a weak D match, TRBD1 (5 bases). The TCR sequence derives from a female donor with multiple sclerosis, enrolled in a pregnancy study. Material: peripheral blood, obtained in the first trimester of pregnancy. As DNA, the CDR3 is TGTGCCAGCAGTACGGGTGGGGCTGAAGAGACCCAGTACTTC. It encodes CASSTGGAEETQYF.